This entry concerns a single TCR beta chain. This sample is drawn from a study of blood T cell repertoires in COVID-19. Study-wide background: Samples came from the United States, Italy and Spain, spanning acute and convalescent COVID-19.

Clones were sequenced by immunoSEQ multiplex PCR, and TCRdb holds only the in-frame ones, with some missing. Of about 87,000 clones listed, around 86% are singletons. The material sequenced was peripheral blood. The receptor's source is a woman aged 70-85 years with acute or convalescent COVID-19.

CDR3 protein: CASSLEGIYEQYF. CDR3 DNA sequence: TGTGCCAGCAGCTTAGAGGGGATCTACGAGCAGTACTTC. The chain links TRBV7-8 to TRBJ2-7, with D maybe TRBD1 (5 bases). Germline V lookup: CDR1 SGHVS, CDR2 FQNEAQ. There are 13 residues in the CDR3. Trimming pared 1 base from V and 3 bases from J, leaving 7 bases between.